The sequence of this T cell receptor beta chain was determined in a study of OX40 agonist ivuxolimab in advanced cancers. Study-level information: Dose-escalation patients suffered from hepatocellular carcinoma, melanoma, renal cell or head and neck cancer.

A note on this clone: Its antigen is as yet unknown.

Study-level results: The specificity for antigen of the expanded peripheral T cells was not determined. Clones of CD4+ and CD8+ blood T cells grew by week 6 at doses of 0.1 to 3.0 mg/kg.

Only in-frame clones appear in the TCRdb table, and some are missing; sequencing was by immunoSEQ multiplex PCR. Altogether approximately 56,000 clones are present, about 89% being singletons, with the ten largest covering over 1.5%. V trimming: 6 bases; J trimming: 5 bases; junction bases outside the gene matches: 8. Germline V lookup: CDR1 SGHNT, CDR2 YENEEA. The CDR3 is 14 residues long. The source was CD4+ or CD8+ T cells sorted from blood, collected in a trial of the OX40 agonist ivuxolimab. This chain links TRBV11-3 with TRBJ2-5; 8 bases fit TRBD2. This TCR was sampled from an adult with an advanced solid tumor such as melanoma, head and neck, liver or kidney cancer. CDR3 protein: CASSTGGPGETQYF. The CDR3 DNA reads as TGTGCCAGCAGTACGGGAGGGCCCGGGGAGACCCAGTACTTC.